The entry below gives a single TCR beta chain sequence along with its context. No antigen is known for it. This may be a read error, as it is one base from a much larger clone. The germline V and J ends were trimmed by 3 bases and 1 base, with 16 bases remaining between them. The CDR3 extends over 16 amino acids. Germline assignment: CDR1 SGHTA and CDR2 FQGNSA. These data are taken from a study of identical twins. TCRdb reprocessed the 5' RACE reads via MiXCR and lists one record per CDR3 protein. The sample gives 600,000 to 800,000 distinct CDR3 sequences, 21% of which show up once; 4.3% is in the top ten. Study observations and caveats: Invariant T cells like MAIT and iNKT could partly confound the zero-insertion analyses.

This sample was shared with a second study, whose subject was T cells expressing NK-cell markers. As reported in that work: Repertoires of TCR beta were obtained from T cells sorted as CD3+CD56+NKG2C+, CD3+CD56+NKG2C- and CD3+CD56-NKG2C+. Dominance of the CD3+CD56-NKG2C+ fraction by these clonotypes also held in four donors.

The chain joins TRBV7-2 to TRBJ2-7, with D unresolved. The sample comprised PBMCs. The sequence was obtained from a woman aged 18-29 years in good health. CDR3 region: CASSFVRLVRSYEQYF. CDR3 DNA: TGTGCCAGCAGCTTTGTAAGGCTGGTTAGGTCCTACGAGCAGTACTTC.